The 17 T cell receptor beta chains presented below share a single source sample, sequenced in a study of Tregs in tolerant kidney transplant recipients. Produced via immunoSEQ multiplex PCR; TCRdb's table is partial and in-frame only. The sample lists approximately 67,000 clones, about nine tenths occurring once. The specimen was CD8+ T cells from blood, collected before the transplant. All receptors come from a human donor who received a combined kidney and bone marrow transplant.

This clone was recorded once. V gene TRBV13 combines with J gene TRBJ2-5, with 13 bases matching TRBD2. CDR1 and CDR2 (germline): PRHDT, FYEKMQ (reference sequence). This CDR3 contains 16 residues. V lost 5 bases and J lost 4; bases outside the gene matches: 7. CDR3 protein: CASSPRTSGSRETQYF. CDR3 nucleotide sequence: TGTGCCAGCAGCCCCCGGACTAGCGGGAGCCGAGAGACCCAGTACTTC. Together with reference TRBV13 and TRBJ2-5, the CDR3 gives the full variable domain: AAGVIQSPRHLIKEKRETATLKCYPIPRHDTVYWYQQGPGQDPQFLISFYEKMQSDKGSIPDRFSAQQFSDYHSELNMSSLELGDSALYFCASSPRTSGSRETQYFGPGTRLLVL.

The chain employs TRBV7-9 and TRBJ2-2; D not resolved. Germline-derived CDR1 and CDR2 are SEHNR and FQNEAQ (reference sequence). The CDR3 length is 15 residues. V was trimmed by 4 bases and J by 7 bases, leaving 16 bases between them. The CDR3 DNA sequence: TGTGCCAGCAGCTCCCTCTGGGCGACCAACGGGGAGCTGTTTTTT. This codes for CASSSLWATNGELFF.

The CDR3 DNA is TGTGCCAGCAGCGAGGGGGTCAATGAGCAGTTCTTC. The encoded protein is CASSEGVNEQFF. The chain is built from TRBV13 and TRBJ2-1; perhaps TRBD1 as D (6 bases). Germline values: CDR1 PRHDT, CDR2 FYEKMQ (reference sequence). The V and J ends lost 5 bases and 6 bases respectively, with 8 bases between them. This CDR3 comprises 12 residues.

CDR3 protein: CASSIDPLDLTSFETQYF. The CDR3 DNA sequence: TGTGCCAGTAGTATAGATCCATTAGACCTGACTAGCTTCGAGACCCAGTACTTC. This chain uses TRBV19 with TRBJ2-5; TRBD2 agrees at 7 bases. J gave up 5 bases and V 0 bases, and 15 bases lay outside the gene matches. Per the germline V gene, CDR1 is LNHDA and CDR2 is SQIVND (reference sequence). The CDR3 sequence is 18 residues long.

The V gene is TRBV27, the J gene TRBJ2-7; possibly TRBD1 for D (5 bases). The CDR3 runs 16 residues. Germline V gives CDR1 MNHEY, CDR2 SMNVEV (reference sequence). Trimming shortened V by 4 bases and J by 2 bases, and 18 bases separated the two germline ends. DNA of the CDR3: TGTGCCAGCAGTTATGGGGCAGGTCTTGGAGCCTACGAGCAGTACTTC. This gives the protein CASSYGAGLGAYEQYF.

This rearrangement joins TRBV7-9 to TRBJ2-1; tentatively, D is TRBD2 (6 bases). This CDR3 comprises 16 residues. V gave up 1 base and J gave up 1 base, with 11 bases separating them. Germline V gene sequence: CDR1 SEHNR, CDR2 FQNEAQ (reference sequence). For the CDR3, the DNA is TGTGCCAGCAGCTTAGTATGGGACTTATCCTACAATGAGCAGTTCTTC. Protein product: CASSLVWDLSYNEQFF.

J is TRBJ2-5 and V is TRBV27, with D possibly TRBD2 on 6 matching bases. The J call may be in error: the DNA end matches TRBJ2-7 better. The CDR3 runs to 15 residues. CDR1 is MNHEY and CDR2 is SMNVEV in the germline V gene (reference sequence). CDR3 DNA: TGTGCCAGCAGTCCCCGGGAGAGAGGGTTCTACGAGCAGTACTTC. It yields the protein CASSPRERGFYEQYF.

This clone was observed a handful of times. The genes are TRBV5-6 and TRBJ2-7, with 9 bases that match TRBD1. Germline CDR1 reads SGHDT; CDR2 reads YYEEEE. V shed 2 bases and J 2 bases; nucleotides not matched to a gene: 2. The CDR3 is 14 residues long. CDR3 loop: CASSFGTGTYEQYF. CDR3 sequence (DNA): TGTGCCAGCAGCTTCGGGACAGGGACCTACGAGCAGTACTTC.

This clone has only a few counts. This chain links TRBV29-1 with TRBJ2-3, with D perhaps matching TRBD2 (5 bases). Germline V gives CDR1 SQVTM, CDR2 ANQGSEA. With 2 bases removed from V and 1 base from J, the gap between germline ends came to 13 bases. This CDR3 is built from 15 residues. Written as DNA, the CDR3 is TGCAGCGTTGAACTCCGAGGGCAGGGCACAGATACGCAGTATTTT. It yields the protein CSVELRGQGTDTQYF.

The V call is TRBV4-3, the J call TRBJ1-4; D possibly corresponds to TRBD1 (5 bases). Deletions cut 1 base from V and 15 bases from J, with 15 bases between. The length of the CDR3 is 13 residues. The germline V gene has CDR1 LGHNA and CDR2 YSLEER. The CDR3 sequence: CASSQGPQGPMFF. The CDR3 region has the DNA TGCGCCAGCAGCCAAGGCCCCCAGGGTCCGATGTTTTTT.

CDR3 nucleotide sequence: TGTGCCAGCAGCATCCGGCACAGGGGCAACTATGGCTACACCTTC. Amino acid sequence: CASSIRHRGNYGYTF. The chain recombines TRBV21-1 with TRBJ1-2; the D call in the table, TRBD1, was not verified against the DNA. TRBV21-1 is reported as a pseudogene. The CDR3 is made up of 15 amino acids.

The gene calls are TRBV5-4 and TRBJ2-7, with 9 positions matching TRBD2. Germline assignment: CDR1 SGHNT and CDR2 YYREEE (reference sequence). The V and J ends lost 4 bases and 2 bases, in that order; junction bases with no gene match: 10. The length of the CDR3 is 16 residues. This CDR3 reads CASSPIGAGGPYEQYF. CDR3 sequence (DNA): TGTGCCAGCAGCCCGATAGGGGCGGGAGGGCCCTACGAGCAGTACTTC.

This clone was observed once. The chain carries TRBV28 and TRBJ1-2, with TRBD1 matching over 7 bases. J gave up 8 bases and V 7 bases, and 10 bases lay outside the gene matches. In germline, CDR1 is MDHEN, CDR2 SYDVKM. The CDR3 is made up of 13 amino acids. DNA for the CDR3: TGTGCCAGCAAAGAACAGGGGACTCGCGGCTACACCTTC. It specifies CASKEQGTRGYTF.

This chain connects TRBV10-3 to TRBJ2-3, with a possible D match to TRBD2 (6 bases). With 10 bases removed from V and 4 bases from J, the gap between germline ends came to 12 bases. The germline CDR1 and CDR2 sequences are ENHRY and SYGVKD. The CDR3 spans 12 residues. DNA for the CDR3: TGTGCCACCCTGGGACTTTCAGATACGCAGTATTTT. It translates to CATLGLSDTQYF.

The sample holds a few counts of this clone. CDR3 nucleotide sequence: TGTGCCAGCACCTACCTACAGAGCTTGAACACTGAAGCTTTCTTT. Protein product: CASTYLQSLNTEAFF. This chain joins TRBV5-6 and TRBJ1-1; D not certain. Germline CDR1 and CDR2: SGHDT and YYEEEE. The CDR3 is made up of 15 amino acids. Between the trimmed V and J ends, which lost 6 bases and 0 bases, there was a span of 15 bases.

The gene calls are TRBV5-5 and TRBJ1-1; TRBD1 is a possible D gene (6 bases). This CDR3 comprises 14 residues. With 2 bases removed from V and 1 base from J, the gap between germline ends came to 9 bases. Germline assignment: CDR1 SGHKS and CDR2 YYEKEE (reference sequence). This CDR3 reads CASSLQGPNTEAFF. CDR3 coding DNA: TGTGCCAGCAGCTTACAGGGCCCGAACACTGAAGCTTTCTTT.

The chain recombines TRBV11-2 with TRBJ1-2; 8 bases line up with TRBD1. Germline CDR1 SGHAT, CDR2 FQNNGV. The CDR3 is made up of 15 amino acids. V dropped 5 bases and J dropped 4; count of bases not matched to a gene: 9. The CDR3 spells CASSPGDRGLYGYTF. The CDR3 region has the DNA TGTGCCAGCAGCCCGGGAGACAGGGGTCTCTATGGCTACACCTTC.